This TCR beta chain comes out of a study of beta chain features in type 1 diabetes. In the study overall: Healthy donors resembled patients in age, gender and cell yields. Overall study findings and caveats: Possibly, sequencing cDNA over-represented cells that had high TCR expression levels.

This clone was seen more than once but under ten times. Its cognate antigen is unknown. Cell sorting via CD45RO/CCR7/CD25/CD127/CD95/CD27 was performed to obtain CD4+ naive, central memory, regulatory and stem cell-like memory cells. Expressed TCRB transcripts got sequenced, as all isolated RNA was reverse transcribed. Clones were read by immunoSEQ multiplex PCR, and TCRdb kept only the in-frame ones, dropping some. In the table there are 150,000 to 170,000 clones, around 8% of which are singletons. Trimming took 5 bases from V and 4 from J; bases not matched to a gene: 7. The CDR3 is 15 residues long. In germline, CDR1 is MDHEN, CDR2 SYDVKM.

The chain employs TRBV28 and TRBJ1-3, with 8 positions matching TRBD1. This clonotype was obtained from a man younger than 35 in good health. Material: central memory CD4+ T cells from blood. In nucleotides, the CDR3 is TGTGCCAGCAGTCCGTCACAGGGGGACGGAAACACCATATATTTT. Its translation is CASSPSQGDGNTIYF.